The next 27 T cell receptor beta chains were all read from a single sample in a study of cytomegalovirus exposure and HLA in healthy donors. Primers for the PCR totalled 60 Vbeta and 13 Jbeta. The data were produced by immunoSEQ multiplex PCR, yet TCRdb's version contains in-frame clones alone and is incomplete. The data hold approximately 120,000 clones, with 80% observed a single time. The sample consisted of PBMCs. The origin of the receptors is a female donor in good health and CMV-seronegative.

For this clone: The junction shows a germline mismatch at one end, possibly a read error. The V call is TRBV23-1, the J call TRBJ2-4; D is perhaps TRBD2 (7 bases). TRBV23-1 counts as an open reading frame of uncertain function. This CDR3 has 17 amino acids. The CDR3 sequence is CASSLTLGQRDKNSQYF. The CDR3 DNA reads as TGCGCCAGCAGTCTTACACTTGGACAGCGGGACAAAAACAGTCAGTACTTC.

The CDR3 reads CASSEVVTGPIYEQYF. DNA for the CDR3: TGCGCCAGCAGTGAGGTTGTGACAGGGCCCATCTACGAGCAGTACTTC. The genes are TRBV10-2 and TRBJ2-7, with 7 bases fitting TRBD1. Trimming removed 2 bases from V and 3 bases from J; junction bases left unmatched: 10. Germline lookup yields CDR1 WSHSY and CDR2 SAAADI. The CDR3 sequence is 16 residues long.

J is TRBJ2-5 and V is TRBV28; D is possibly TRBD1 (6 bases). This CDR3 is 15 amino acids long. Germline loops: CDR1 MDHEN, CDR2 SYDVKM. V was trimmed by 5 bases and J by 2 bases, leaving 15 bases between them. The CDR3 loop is CASSPRTAQQETQYF. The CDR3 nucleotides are TGTGCCAGCAGTCCGAGGACAGCCCAACAAGAGACCCAGTACTTC. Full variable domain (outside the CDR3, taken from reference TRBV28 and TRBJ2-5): DVKVTQSSRYLVKRTGEKVFLECVQDMDHENMFWYRQDPGLGLRLIYFSYDVKMKEKGDIPEGYSVSREKKERFSLILESASTNQTSMYLCASSPRTAQQETQYFGPGTRLLVL.

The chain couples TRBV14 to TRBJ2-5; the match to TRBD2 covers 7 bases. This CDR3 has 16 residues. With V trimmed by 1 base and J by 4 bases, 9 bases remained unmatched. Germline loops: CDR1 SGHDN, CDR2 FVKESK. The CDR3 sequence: CASSQVLGGPSETQYF. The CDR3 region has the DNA TGTGCCAGCAGCCAAGTTCTGGGAGGGCCCTCAGAGACCCAGTACTTC.

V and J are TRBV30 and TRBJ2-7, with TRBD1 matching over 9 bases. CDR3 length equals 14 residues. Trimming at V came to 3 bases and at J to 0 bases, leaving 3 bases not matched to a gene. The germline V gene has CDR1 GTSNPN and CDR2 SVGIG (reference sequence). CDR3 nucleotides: TGTGCCTGGAGGGGGACAGGGAGCTCCTACGAGCAGTACTTC. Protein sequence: CAWRGTGSSYEQYF.

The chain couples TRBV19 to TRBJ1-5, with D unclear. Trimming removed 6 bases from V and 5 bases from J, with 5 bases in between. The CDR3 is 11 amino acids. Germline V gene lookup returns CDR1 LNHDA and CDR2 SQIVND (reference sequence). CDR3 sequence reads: CASSSHQPQHF. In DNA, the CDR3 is TGTGCCAGTAGCAGTCATCAGCCCCAGCATTTT.

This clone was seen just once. The CDR3 DNA reads as TGCGCCAGCAGCTTACTACAGGGAAGTGGAAACACCATATATTTT. Protein product: CASSLLQGSGNTIYF. V and J are TRBV5-1 and TRBJ1-3; a weak D match, TRBD1 (6 bases). V lost 2 bases and J 3 bases, leaving 12 bases between the germline ends. CDR3 length: 15 amino acids. The germline gives CDR1 SGHRS, CDR2 YFSETQ.

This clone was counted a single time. CDR3 sequence (DNA): TGTGCCAGCAGCTGGGACAGAGGTTACGAGCAGTACTTC. The encoded protein is CASSWDRGYEQYF. The V and J genes are TRBV28 and TRBJ2-5; 7 bases are shared with TRBD1. The J call is doubtful: the DNA matches TRBJ2-7 better. The germline V gene has CDR1 MDHEN and CDR2 SYDVKM. This CDR3 is built from 13 residues.

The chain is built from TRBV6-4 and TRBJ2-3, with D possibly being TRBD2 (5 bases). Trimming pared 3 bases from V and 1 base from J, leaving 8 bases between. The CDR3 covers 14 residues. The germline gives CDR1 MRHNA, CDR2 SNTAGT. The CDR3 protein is CASSDFSGTDTQYF. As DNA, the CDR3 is TGTGCCAGCAGTGATTTTAGCGGCACAGATACGCAGTATTTT.

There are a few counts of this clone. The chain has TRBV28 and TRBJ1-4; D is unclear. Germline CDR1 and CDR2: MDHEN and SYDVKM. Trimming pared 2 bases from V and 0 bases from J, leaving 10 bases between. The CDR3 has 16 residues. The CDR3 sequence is CASSLRGSSTNEKLFF. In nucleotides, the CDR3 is TGTGCCAGCAGTTTACGGGGATCTTCAACTAATGAAAAACTGTTTTTT.

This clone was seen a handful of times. The CDR3 spells CASSLLGRAIAGRGGEQYF. The CDR3 DNA reads TGTGCCAGCAGCTTATTGGGCAGGGCGATAGCGGGTAGAGGGGGCGAGCAGTACTTC. The chain has TRBV7-7 and TRBJ2-7; a weak D match, TRBD2 (7 bases). Germline V lookup: CDR1 SSHAT, CDR2 FNYEAQ (reference sequence). The CDR3 covers 19 residues. The V end lost 2 bases, the J end lost 6 bases, and 29 bases lay between the germline ends.

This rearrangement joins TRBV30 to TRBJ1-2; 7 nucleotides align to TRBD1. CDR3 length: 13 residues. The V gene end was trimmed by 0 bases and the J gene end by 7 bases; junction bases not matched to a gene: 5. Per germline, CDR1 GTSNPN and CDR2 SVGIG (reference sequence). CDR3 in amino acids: CAWSVSGTVGYTF. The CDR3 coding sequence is TGTGCCTGGAGTGTGTCCGGGACAGTTGGCTACACCTTC.

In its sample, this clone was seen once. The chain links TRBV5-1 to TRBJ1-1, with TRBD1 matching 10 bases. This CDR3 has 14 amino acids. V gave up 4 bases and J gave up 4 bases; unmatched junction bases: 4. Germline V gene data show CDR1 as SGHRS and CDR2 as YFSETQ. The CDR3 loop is CASSDRGPGTEAFF. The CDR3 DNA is TGCGCCAGCAGCGACAGGGGGCCAGGCACTGAAGCTTTCTTT.

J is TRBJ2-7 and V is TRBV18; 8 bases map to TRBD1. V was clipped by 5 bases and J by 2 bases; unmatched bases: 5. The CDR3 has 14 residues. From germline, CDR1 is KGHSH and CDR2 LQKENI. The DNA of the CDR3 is TGTGCCAGCTCATCGACAGGGGAACCCTACGAGCAGTACTTC. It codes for CASSSTGEPYEQYF.

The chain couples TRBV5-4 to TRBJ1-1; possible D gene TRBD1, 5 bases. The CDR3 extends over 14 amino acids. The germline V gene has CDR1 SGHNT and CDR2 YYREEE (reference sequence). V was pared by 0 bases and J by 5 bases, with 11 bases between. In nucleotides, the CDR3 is TGTGCCAGCAGCTTGGGGTGGGGGGGAACTGAAGCTTTCTTT. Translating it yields CASSLGWGGTEAFF.

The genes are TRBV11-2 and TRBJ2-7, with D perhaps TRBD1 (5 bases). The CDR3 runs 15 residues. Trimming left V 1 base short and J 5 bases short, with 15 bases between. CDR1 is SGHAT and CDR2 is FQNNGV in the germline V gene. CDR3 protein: CASSLVGVWKNEQYF. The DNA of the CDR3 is TGTGCCAGCAGCTTAGTAGGGGTTTGGAAAAACGAGCAGTACTTC.

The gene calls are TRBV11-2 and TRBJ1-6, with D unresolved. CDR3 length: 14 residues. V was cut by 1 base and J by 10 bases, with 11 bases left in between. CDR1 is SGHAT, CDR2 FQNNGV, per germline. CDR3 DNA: TGTGCCAGCAGCTTAGTAGCTGGAGGGTCACCCCTCCACTTT. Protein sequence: CASSLVAGGSPLHF.

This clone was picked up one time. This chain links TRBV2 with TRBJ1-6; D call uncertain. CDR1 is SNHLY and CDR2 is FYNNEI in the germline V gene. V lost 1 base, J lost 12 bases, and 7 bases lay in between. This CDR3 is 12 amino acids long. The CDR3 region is CASSEVPGPLHF. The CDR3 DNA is TGTGCCAGCAGTGAAGTCCCGGGACCCCTCCACTTT.

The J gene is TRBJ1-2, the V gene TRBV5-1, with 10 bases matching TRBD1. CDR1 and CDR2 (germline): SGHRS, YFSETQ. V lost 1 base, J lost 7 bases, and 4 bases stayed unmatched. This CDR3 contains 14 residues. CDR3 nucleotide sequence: TGCGCCAGCAGCTTGACCGGGACAGGGGTTGGCTACACCTTC. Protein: CASSLTGTGVGYTF.

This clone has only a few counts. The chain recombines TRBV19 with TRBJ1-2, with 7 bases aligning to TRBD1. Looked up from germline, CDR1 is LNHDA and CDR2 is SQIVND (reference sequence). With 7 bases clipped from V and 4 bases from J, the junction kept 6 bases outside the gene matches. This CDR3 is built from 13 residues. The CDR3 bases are TGTGCCAGTATGACGAGGGACAGCTATGGCTACACCTTC. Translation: CASMTRDSYGYTF.

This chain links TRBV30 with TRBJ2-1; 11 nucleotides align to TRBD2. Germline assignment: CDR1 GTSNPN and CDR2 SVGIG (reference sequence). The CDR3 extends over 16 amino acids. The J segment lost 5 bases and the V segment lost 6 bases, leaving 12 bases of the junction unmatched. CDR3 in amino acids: CACLLAGVISHNEQFF. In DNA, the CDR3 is TGTGCCTGTTTACTAGCGGGAGTAATATCCCACAATGAGCAGTTCTTC. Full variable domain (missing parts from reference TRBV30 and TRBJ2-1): SQTIHQWPATLVQPVGSPLSLECTVEGTSNPNLYWYRQAAGRGLQLLFYSVGIGQISSEVPQNLSASRPQDRQFILSSKKLLLSDSGFYLCACLLAGVISHNEQFFGPGTRLTVL.

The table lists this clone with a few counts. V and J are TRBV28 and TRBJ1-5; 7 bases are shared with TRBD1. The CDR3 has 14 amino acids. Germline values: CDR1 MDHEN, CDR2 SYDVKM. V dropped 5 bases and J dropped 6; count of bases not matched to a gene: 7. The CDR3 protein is CASSPHRDSQPQHF. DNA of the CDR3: TGTGCCAGCAGTCCGCACAGGGACAGTCAGCCCCAGCATTTT.

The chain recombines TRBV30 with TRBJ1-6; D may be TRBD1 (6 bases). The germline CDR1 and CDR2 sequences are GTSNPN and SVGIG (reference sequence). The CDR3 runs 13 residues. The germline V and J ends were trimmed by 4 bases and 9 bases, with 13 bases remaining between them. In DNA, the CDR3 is TGTGCCTGGACGGGGGGGCTAGGTTCACCCCTCCACTTT. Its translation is CAWTGGLGSPLHF.

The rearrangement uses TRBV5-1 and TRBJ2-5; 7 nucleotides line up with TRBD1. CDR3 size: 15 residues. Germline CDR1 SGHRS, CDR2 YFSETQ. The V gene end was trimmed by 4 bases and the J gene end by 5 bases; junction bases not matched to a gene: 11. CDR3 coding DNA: TGCGCCAGCAGCATCGGGACAGTCACCGGGGAGACCCAGTACTTC. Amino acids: CASSIGTVTGETQYF.

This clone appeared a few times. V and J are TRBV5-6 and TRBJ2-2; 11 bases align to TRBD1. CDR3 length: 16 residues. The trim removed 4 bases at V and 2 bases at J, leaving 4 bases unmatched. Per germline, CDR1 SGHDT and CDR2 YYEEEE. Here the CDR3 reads CASSLDRGPNTGELFF. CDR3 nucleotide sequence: TGTGCCAGCAGCCTGGACAGGGGGCCAAACACCGGGGAGCTGTTTTTT.

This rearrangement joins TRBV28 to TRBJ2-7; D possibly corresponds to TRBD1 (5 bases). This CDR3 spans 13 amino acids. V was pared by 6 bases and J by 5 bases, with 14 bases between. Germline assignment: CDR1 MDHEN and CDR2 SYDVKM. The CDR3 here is CASRPQGSNEQYF. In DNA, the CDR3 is TGTGCCAGCAGGCCCCAGGGTAGCAACGAGCAGTACTTC.

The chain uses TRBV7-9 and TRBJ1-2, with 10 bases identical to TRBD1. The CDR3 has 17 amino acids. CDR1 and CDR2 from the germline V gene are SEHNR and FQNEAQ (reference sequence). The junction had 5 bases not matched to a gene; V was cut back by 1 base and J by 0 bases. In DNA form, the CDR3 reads TGTGCCAGCAGCTTAGGGGGACAGGGGCCCGCTAACTATGGCTACACCTTC. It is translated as CASSLGGQGPANYGYTF.